The 10 T cell receptor beta chains given below trace back to one sample, sequenced in a study of blood T cell repertoires in COVID-19 (dated by TCRdb to the early 2020s). Library method: the immunoSEQ multiplex PCR assay. Imported from immuneACCESS, the table was reduced by TCRdb to in-frame sequences with V and J called. These copies leave out some clones; in studies compared against another copy, an unresolved V gene accounts for under half, and the cause of the remainder is not known. The sample table contains under 300,000 clones; only one count was recorded for roughly 89% of them. The ten largest clones take up 3.5% to 5.5% of the sample. Sample: peripheral blood. The origin of the receptors is a woman between 35 and 50 years old who had recovered from COVID-19.

This chain joins TRBV5-4 and TRBJ2-3; no clear D gene. The CDR3 runs 12 residues. Trimming left V 0 bases short and J 6 bases short, with 5 bases between. The germline V gene has CDR1 SGHNT and CDR2 YYREEE (reference sequence). CDR3 sequence: CASSLDLDTQYF. In nucleotides, the CDR3 is TGTGCCAGCAGCTTGGACTTGGATACGCAGTATTTT.

The chain uses TRBV4-3 and TRBJ1-4; a weak D match, TRBD1 (5 bases). The CDR3 extends over 17 amino acids. V was pared by 0 bases and J by 7 bases, with 18 bases between. Germline V lookup: CDR1 LGHNA, CDR2 YSLEER. Here the CDR3 reads CASSQDTVGRFSEKLFF. In nucleotides, the CDR3 is TGCGCCAGCAGCCAAGATACGGTGGGGCGATTTAGTGAAAAACTGTTTTTT.

The chain recombines TRBV2 with TRBJ2-2; no firm D call. This CDR3 contains 13 residues. The V and J ends lost 4 bases and 8 bases respectively, with 11 bases between them. The germline V gene has CDR1 SNHLY and CDR2 FYNNEI. DNA for the CDR3: TGTGCCAGCAGTGGGGTAGCCGGTGGGGAGCTGTTTTTT. Translation: CASSGVAGGELFF.

The rearrangement links TRBV28 to TRBJ2-7; 14 bases are shared with TRBD2. V shed 6 bases and J 6 bases; nucleotides not matched to a gene: 10. CDR1 and CDR2 from the germline V gene are MDHEN and SYDVKM. CDR3 length: 16 residues. CDR3 bases: TGTGCCAGCAGCTTGCGACTAGCGGGAGGGGTTGGCGAGCAGTACGTC. The encoded protein is CASSLRLAGGVGEQYV.

This clone is a singleton in its sample. CDR3 DNA: TGTGCCAGCAGCGTGGATAGCGGGGAGGGCACAGATACGCAGTATTTT. Its translation is CASSVDSGEGTDTQYF. The chain links TRBV9 to TRBJ2-3; TRBD2 agrees at 8 bases. Trimming at V came to 2 bases and at J to 1 base, leaving 6 bases not matched to a gene. In germline, CDR1 is SGDLS, CDR2 YYNGEE. The CDR3 is 16 residues long. The full variable domain, in which reference TRBV9 and TRBJ2-3 provide the parts outside the CDR3, is DSGVTQTPKHLITATGQRVTLRCSPRSGDLSVYWYQQSLDQGLQFLIQYYNGEERAKGNILERFSAQQFPDLHSELNLSSLELGDSALYFCASSVDSGEGTDTQYFGPGTRLTVL.

The chain has TRBV18 and TRBJ2-5; no clear D. CDR1 and CDR2 (germline): KGHSH, LQKENI. The ends were cut back, 3 bases at V and 0 bases at J, with 5 bases in the middle. This CDR3 region has 13 residues. Here the CDR3 DNA reads TGTGCCAGCTCACCTTCTTACCAAGAGACCCAGTACTTC. It yields the protein CASSPSYQETQYF.

V is TRBV2 and J is TRBJ1-6, with TRBD1 identical over 9 bases. The CDR3 spans 15 residues. Germline V CDR1 and CDR2: SNHLY, FYNNEI. V lost 5 bases to trimming and J lost 6 bases; unmatched junction nucleotides: 5. The CDR3 here is CASSKQGAGNSPLHF. CDR3 in DNA: TGTGCCAGCAGTAAACAGGGGGCCGGTAATTCACCCCTCCACTTT.

Only a few counts were recorded for this clone. The chain employs TRBV19 and TRBJ2-1; 16 nucleotides match TRBD2. This CDR3 is 18 amino acids long. After removal of 5 bases from V and 8 bases from J, the junction contained 12 bases not matched to a gene. Per the germline V gene, CDR1 is LNHDA and CDR2 is SQIVND (reference sequence). The CDR3 sequence is CASSSIPGTSGGAHEQFF. The CDR3 nucleotides are TGTGCCAGTAGTTCGATACCCGGGACTAGCGGGGGGGCCCATGAGCAGTTCTTC.

This chain uses TRBV7-3 with TRBJ2-3; 11 bases agree with TRBD2. V shed 5 bases and J 1 base; nucleotides not matched to a gene: 5. CDR1 is SGHTA, CDR2 FQGTGA, per germline. This CDR3 is built from 16 residues. The CDR3 sequence is CASSPMTSGGTDTQYF. The CDR3 region has the DNA TGTGCCAGCAGCCCGATGACTAGCGGGGGCACAGATACGCAGTATTTT. The full variable domain, its missing parts supplied by reference TRBV7-3 and TRBJ2-3, is GAGVSQTPSNKVTEKGKYVELRCDPISGHTALYWYRQSLGQGPEFLIYFQGTGAADDSGLPNDRFFAVRPEGSVSTLKIQRTERGDSAVYLCASSPMTSGGTDTQYFGPGTRLTVL.

The gene calls are TRBV7-9 and TRBJ2-3; possible D gene TRBD1, 5 bases. The V gene's germline CDR1 is SEHNR and CDR2 FQNEAQ (reference sequence). The CDR3 has 14 residues. V lost 5 bases and J lost 2, with 11 bases in between. The CDR3: CASSQDTNTDTQYF. The CDR3 DNA reads as TGTGCCAGCAGCCAGGACACTAACACAGATACGCAGTATTTT.